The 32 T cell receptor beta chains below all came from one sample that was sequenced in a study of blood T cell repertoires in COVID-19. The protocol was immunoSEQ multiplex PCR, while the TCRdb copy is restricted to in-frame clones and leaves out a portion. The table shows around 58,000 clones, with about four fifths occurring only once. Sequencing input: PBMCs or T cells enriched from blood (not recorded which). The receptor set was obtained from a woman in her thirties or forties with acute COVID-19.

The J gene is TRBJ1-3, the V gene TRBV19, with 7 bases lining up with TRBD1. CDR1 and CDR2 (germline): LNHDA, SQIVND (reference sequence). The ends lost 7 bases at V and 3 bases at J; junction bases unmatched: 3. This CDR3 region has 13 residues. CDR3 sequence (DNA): TGTGCCAGTATGGGACAGCTTGGAAACACCATATATTTT. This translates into CASMGQLGNTIYF.

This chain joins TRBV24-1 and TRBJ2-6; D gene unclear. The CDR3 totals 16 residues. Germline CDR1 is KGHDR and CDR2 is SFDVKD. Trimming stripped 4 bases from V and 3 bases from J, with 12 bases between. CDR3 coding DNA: TGTGCCACCAGTGAGACCCACGGGTTTGGGGCCAACGTCCTGACTTTC. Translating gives CATSETHGFGANVLTF.

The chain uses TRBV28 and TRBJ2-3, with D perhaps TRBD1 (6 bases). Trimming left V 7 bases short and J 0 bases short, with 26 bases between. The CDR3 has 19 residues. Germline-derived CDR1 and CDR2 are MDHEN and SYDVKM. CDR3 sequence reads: CASTDRRWPPSTSTDTQYF. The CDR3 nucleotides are TGTGCCAGCACGGACAGACGTTGGCCCCCATCCACTAGCACAGATACGCAGTATTTT.

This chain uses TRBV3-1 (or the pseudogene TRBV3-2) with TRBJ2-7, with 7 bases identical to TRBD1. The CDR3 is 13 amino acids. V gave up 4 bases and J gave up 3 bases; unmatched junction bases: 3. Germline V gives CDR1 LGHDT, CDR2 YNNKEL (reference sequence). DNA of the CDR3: TGTGCCAGCAGCCTACGGACAGGCTACGAGCAGTACTTC. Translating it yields CASSLRTGYEQYF.

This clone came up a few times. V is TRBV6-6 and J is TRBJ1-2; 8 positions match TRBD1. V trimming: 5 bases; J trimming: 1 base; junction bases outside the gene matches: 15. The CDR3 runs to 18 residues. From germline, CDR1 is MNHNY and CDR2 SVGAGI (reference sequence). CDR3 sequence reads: CASSRSGDRLLINYGYTF. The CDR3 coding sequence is TGTGCCAGCAGTCGCTCCGGGGACAGGCTTCTCATTAACTATGGCTACACCTTC.

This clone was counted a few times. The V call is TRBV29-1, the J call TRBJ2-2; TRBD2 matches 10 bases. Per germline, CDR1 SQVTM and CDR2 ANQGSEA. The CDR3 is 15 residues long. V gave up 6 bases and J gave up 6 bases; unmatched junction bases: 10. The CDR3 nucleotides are TGCAGCGTCCGGGGCCTAGCGGGAGATTCCGGGGAGCTGTTTTTT. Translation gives CSVRGLAGDSGELFF.

CDR3 nucleotides: TGTGCCAGCAGCTTGACTAAGGGGGCGATCGGAAACACCATATATTTT. It translates to CASSLTKGAIGNTIYF. The rearrangement joins TRBV5-4 to TRBJ1-3, with 7 positions matching TRBD1. V was clipped by 1 base and J by 4 bases; unmatched bases: 8. Looked up from germline, CDR1 is SGHNT and CDR2 is YYREEE (reference sequence). This CDR3 spans 16 amino acids.

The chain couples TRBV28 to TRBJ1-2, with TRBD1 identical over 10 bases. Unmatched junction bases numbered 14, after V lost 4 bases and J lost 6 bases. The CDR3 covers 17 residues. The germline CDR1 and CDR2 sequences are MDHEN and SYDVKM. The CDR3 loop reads CASSSPLGTGVVNGYTF. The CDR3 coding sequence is TGTGCCAGCAGTTCCCCCCTCGGGACAGGGGTTGTTAATGGCTACACCTTC.

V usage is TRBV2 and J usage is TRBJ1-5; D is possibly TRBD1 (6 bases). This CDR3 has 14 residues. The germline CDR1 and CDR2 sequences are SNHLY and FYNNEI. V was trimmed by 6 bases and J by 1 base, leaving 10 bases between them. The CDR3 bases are TGTGCCAGCAGACCCGACAGGAGCAATCAGCCCCAGCATTTT. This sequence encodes CASRPDRSNQPQHF.

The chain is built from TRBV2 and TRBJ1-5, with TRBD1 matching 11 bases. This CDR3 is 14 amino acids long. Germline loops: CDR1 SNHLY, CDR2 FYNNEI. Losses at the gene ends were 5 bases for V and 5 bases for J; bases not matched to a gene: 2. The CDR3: CASSLDRGHQPQHF. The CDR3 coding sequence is TGTGCCAGCAGTCTGGACAGGGGGCATCAGCCCCAGCATTTT.

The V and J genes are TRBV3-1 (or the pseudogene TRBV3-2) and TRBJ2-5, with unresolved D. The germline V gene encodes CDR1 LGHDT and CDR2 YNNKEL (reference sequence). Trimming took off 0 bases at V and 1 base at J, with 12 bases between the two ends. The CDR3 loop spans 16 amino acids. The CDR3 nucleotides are TGTGCCAGCAGCCAAGACTGGGCCCGAACCCAAGAGACCCAGTACTTC. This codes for CASSQDWARTQETQYF.

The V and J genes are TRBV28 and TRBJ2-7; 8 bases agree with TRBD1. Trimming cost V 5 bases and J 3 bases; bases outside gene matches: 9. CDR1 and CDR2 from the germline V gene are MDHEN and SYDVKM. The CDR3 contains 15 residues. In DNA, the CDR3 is TGTGCCAGCAGTACGATCGGACAGGGCCGCTACGAGCAGTACGTC. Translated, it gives CASSTIGQGRYEQYV.

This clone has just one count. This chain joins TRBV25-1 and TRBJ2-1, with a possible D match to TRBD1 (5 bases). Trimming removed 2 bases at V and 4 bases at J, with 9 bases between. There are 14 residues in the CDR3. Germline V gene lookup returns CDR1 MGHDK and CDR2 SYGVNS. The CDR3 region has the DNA TGTGCCAGCAGTGAACCCCCAGGGTACAATGAGCAGTTCTTC. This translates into CASSEPPGYNEQFF.

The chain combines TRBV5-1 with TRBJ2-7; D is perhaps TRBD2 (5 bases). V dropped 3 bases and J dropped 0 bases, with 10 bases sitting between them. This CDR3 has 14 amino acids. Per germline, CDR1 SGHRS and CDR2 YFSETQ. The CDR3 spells CASSYDYSSYEQYF. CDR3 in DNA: TGCGCCAGCAGCTACGACTATAGCTCCTACGAGCAGTACTTC. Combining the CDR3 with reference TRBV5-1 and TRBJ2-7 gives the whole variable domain KAGVTQTPRYLIKTRGQQVTLSCSPISGHRSVSWYQQTPGQGLQFLFEYFSETQRNKGNFPGRFSGRQFSNSRSEMNVSTLELGDSALYLCASSYDYSSYEQYFGPGTRLTVT.

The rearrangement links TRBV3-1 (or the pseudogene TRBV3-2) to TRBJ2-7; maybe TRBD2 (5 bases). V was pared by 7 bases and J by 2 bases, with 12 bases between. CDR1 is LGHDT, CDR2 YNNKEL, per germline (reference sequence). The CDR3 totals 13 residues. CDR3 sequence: CASTSPGAYEQYF. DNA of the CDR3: TGTGCCAGCACCTCACCCGGGGCCTACGAGCAGTACTTC.

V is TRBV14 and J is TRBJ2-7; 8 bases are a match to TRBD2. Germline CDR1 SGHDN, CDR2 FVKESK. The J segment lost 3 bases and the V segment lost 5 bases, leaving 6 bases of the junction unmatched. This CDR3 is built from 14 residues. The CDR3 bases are TGTGCCAGCAGCTTCCAACTAGCGGACTACGAGCAGTACTTC. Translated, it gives CASSFQLADYEQYF. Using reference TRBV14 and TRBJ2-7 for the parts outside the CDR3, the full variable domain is EAGVTQFPSHSVIEKGQTVTLRCDPISGHDNLYWYRRVMGKEIKFLLHFVKESKQDESGMPNNRFLAERTGGTYSTLKVQPAELEDSGVYFCASSFQLADYEQYFGPGTRLTVT.

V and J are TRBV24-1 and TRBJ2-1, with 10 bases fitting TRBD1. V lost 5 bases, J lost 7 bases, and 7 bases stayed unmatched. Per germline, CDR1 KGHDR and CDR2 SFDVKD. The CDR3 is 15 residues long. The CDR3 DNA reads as TGTGCCACCAGTGCAGGGGGACAGGGGAAAAATGAGCAGTTCTTC. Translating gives CATSAGGQGKNEQFF.

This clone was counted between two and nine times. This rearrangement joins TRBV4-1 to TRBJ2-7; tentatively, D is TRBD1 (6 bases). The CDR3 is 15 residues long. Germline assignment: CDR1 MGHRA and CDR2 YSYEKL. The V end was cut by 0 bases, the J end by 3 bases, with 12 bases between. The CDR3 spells CASSQEGGVGYEQYF. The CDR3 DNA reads TGCGCCAGCAGCCAAGAAGGGGGAGTGGGCTACGAGCAGTACTTC.

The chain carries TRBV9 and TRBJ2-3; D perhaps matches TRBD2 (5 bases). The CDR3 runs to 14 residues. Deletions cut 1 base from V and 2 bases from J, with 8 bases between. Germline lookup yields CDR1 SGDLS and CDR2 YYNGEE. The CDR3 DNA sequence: TGTGCCAGCAGCGTATACGGGGACACAGATACGCAGTATTTT. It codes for CASSVYGDTDTQYF.

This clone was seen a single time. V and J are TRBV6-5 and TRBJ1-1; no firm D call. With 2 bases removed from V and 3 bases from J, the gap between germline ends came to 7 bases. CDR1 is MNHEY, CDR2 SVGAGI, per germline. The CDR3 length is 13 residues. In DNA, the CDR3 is TGTGCCAGCAGTTACGGTGGCTACACTGAAGCTTTCTTT. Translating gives CASSYGGYTEAFF.

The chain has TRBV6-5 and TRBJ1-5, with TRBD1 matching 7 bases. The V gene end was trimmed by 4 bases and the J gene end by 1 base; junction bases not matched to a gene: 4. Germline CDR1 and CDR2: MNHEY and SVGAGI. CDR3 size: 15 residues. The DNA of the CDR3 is TGTGCCAGCAGTTCCTTCAGGGGGAGCAATCAGCCCCAGCATTTT. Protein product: CASSSFRGSNQPQHF.

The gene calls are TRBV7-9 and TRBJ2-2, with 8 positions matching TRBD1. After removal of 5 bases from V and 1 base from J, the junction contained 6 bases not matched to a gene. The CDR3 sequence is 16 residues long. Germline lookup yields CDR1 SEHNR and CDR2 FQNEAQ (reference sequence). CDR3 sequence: CASSPWTGKNTGELFF. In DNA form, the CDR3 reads TGTGCCAGCAGCCCTTGGACAGGGAAGAACACCGGGGAGCTGTTTTTT.

CDR3 DNA: TGTGCCAGCAGCTTGCGGGCACCTAATGAAAAACTGTTTTTT. Translated: CASSLRAPNEKLFF. This chain connects TRBV3-1 (or the pseudogene TRBV3-2) to TRBJ1-4; no reliable D call. The CDR3 runs 14 residues. Germline values: CDR1 LGHDT, CDR2 YNNKEL (reference sequence). V lost 5 bases, J lost 3 bases, and 10 bases lay in between.

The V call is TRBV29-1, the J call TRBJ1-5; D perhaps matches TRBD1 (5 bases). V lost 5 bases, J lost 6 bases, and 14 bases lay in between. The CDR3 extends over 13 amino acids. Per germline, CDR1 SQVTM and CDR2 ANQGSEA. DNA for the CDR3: TGCAGCGTTACCTACTCGGGGGGTCAGCCCCAGCATTTT. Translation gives CSVTYSGGQPQHF.

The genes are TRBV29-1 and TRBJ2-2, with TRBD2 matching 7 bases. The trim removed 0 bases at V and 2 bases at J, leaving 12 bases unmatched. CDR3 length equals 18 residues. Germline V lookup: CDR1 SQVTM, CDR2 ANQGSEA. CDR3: CSVEDQGYSGGNTGELFF. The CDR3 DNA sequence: TGCAGCGTTGAAGATCAAGGGTATTCGGGAGGAAACACCGGGGAGCTGTTTTTT.

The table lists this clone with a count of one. In DNA, the CDR3 is TGTGCCAGCAATTTCGCAGCGCAAGAGACCCAGTACTTC. Translated: CASNFAAQETQYF. The V and J genes are TRBV2 and TRBJ2-5; D is unclear. CDR3 length: 13 residues. The V end lost 7 bases, the J end lost 2 bases, and 11 bases lay between the germline ends. The germline CDR1 and CDR2 sequences are SNHLY and FYNNEI.

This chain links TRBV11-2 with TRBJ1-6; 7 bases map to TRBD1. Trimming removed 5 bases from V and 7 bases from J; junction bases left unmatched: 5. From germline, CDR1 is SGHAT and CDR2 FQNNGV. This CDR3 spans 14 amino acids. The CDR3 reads CASSPGQSNSPLHF. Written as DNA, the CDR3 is TGTGCCAGCAGCCCGGGACAGTCAAATTCACCCCTCCACTTT.

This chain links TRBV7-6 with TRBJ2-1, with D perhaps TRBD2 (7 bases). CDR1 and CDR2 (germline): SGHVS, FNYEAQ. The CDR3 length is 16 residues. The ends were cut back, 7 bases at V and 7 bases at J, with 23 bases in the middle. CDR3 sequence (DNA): TGTGCCAGCACCCCTTATGAGGGGGGGCAATGGAATGAGCAGTTCTTC. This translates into CASTPYEGGQWNEQFF.

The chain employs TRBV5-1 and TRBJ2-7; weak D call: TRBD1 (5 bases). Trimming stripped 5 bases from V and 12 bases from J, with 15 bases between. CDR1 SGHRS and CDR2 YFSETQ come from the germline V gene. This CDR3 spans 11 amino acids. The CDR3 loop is CASSFDSLWYF. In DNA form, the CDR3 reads TGCGCCAGCAGTTTCGACAGCCTCTGGTACTTC.

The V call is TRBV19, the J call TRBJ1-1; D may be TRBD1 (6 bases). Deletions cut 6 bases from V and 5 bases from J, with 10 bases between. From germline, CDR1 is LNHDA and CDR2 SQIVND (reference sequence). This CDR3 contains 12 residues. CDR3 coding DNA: TGTGCCAGTAGAACAGGGATGACTGAAGCTTTCTTT. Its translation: CASRTGMTEAFF.

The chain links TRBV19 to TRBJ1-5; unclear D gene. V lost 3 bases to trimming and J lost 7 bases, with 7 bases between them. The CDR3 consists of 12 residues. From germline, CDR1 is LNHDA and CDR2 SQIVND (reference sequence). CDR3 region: CASSIPGQPQHF. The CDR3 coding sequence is TGTGCCAGTAGTATCCCGGGGCAGCCCCAGCATTTT.

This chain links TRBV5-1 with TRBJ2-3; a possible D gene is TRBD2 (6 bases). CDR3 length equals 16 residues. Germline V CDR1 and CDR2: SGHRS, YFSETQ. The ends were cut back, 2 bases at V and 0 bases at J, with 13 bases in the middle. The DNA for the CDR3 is TGCGCCAGCAGCTTAACAAAGGGAGGTAGCACAGATACGCAGTATTTT. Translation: CASSLTKGGSTDTQYF. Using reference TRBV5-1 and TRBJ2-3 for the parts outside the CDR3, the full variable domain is KAGVTQTPRYLIKTRGQQVTLSCSPISGHRSVSWYQQTPGQGLQFLFEYFSETQRNKGNFPGRFSGRQFSNSRSEMNVSTLELGDSALYLCASSLTKGGSTDTQYFGPGTRLTVL.